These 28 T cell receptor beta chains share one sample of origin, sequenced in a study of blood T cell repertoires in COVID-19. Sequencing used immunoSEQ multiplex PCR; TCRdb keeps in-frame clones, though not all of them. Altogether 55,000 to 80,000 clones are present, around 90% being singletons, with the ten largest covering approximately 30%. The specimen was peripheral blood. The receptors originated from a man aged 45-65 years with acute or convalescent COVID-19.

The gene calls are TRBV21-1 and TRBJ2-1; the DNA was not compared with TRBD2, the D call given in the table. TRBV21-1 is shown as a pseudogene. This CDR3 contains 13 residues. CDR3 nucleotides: TGTGCCAGCATGAAACGAGCTATCTATGAGCAGTTCTTC. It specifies CASMKRAIYEQFF.

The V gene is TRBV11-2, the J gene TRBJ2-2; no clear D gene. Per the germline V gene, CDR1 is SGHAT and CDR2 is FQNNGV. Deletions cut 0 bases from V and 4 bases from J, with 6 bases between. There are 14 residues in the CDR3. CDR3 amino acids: CASSLEPGTGELFF. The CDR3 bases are TGTGCCAGCAGCTTAGAGCCAGGCACCGGGGAGCTGTTTTTT.

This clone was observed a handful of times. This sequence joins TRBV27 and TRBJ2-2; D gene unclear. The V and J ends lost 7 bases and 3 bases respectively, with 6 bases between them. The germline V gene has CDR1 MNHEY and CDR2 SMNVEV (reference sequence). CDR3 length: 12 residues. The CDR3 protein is CASKDYTGELFF. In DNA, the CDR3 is TGTGCCAGCAAAGACTACACCGGGGAGCTGTTTTTT.

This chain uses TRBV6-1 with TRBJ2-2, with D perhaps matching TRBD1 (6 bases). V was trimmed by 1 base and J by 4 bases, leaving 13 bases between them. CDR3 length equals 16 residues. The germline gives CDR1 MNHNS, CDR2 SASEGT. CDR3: CASSEVAGVATGELFF. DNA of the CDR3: TGTGCCAGCAGTGAAGTGGCAGGGGTGGCCACCGGGGAGCTGTTTTTT.

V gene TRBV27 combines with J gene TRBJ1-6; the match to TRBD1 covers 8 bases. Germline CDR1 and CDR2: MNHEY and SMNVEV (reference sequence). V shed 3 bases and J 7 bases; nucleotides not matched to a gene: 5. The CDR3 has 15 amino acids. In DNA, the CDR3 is TGTGCCAGCAGTTTGTCGGACAGGGCAAATTCACCCCTCCACTTT. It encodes CASSLSDRANSPLHF.

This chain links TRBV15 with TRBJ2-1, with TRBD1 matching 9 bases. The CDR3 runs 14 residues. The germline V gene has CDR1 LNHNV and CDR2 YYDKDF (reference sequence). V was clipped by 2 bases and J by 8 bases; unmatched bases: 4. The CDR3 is CATSRSDRGDEQFF. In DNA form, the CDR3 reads TGTGCCACCAGCAGATCGGACAGGGGAGATGAGCAGTTCTTC.

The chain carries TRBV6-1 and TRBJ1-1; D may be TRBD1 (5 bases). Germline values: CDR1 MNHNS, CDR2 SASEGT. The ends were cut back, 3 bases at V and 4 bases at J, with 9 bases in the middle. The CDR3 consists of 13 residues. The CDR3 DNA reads TGTGCCAGCAGTGACACAGGTCCCACTGAAGCTTTCTTT. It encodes CASSDTGPTEAFF.

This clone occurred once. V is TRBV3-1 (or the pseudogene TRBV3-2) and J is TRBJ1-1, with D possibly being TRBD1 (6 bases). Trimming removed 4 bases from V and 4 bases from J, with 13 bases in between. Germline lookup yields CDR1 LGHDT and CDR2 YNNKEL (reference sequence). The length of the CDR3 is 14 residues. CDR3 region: CASSPQEGGTEAFF. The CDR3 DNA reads TGTGCCAGCAGCCCGCAAGAAGGGGGCACTGAAGCTTTCTTT.

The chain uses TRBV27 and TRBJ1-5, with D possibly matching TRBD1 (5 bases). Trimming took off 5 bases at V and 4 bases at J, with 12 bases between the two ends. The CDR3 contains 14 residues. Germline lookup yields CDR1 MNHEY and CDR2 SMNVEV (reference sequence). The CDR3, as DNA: TGTGCCAGCAGTCCGGGGGTGGGAAATCAGCCCCAGCATTTT. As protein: CASSPGVGNQPQHF.

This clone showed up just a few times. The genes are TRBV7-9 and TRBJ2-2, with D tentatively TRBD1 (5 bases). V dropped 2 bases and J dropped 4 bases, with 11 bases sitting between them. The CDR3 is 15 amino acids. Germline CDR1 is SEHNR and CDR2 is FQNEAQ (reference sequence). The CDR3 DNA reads TGTGCCAGCAGCTTAAGTCAGGGAATCACCGGGGAGCTGTTTTTT. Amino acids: CASSLSQGITGELFF.

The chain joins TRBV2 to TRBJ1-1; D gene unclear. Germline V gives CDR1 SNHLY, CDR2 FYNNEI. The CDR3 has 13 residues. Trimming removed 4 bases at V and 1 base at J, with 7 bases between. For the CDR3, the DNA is TGTGCCAGCAGTGGAGGCTGGAACACTGAAGCTTTCTTT. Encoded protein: CASSGGWNTEAFF.

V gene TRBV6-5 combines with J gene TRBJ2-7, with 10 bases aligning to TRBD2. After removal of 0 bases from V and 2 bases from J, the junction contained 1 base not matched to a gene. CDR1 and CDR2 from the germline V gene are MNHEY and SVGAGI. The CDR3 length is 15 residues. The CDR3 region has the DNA TGTGCCAGCAGTTACTCTAGCGGGGGGACCTACGAGCAGTACTTC. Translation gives CASSYSSGGTYEQYF.

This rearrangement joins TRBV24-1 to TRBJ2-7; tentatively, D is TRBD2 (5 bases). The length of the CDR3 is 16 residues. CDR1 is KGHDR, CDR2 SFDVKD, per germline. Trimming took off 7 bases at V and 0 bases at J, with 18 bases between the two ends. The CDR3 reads CATSARVGRGSYEQYF. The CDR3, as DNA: TGTGCCACCAGCGCCCGTGTAGGACGGGGCTCCTACGAGCAGTACTTC.

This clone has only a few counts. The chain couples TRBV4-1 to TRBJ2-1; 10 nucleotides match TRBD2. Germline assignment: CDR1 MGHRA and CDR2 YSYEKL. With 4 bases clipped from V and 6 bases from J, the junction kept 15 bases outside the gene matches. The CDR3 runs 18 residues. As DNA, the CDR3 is TGCGCCAGCAGCCCGACCGTGATAAGAGCGGGGGGGATCAATGAGCAGTTCTTC. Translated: CASSPTVIRAGGINEQFF.

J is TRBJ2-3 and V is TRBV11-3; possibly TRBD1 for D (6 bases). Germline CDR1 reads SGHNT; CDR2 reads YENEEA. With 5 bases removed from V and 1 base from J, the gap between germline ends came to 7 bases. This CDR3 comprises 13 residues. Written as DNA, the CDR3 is TGTGCCAGCAGCCGACAGGGCACAGATACGCAGTATTTT. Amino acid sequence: CASSRQGTDTQYF.

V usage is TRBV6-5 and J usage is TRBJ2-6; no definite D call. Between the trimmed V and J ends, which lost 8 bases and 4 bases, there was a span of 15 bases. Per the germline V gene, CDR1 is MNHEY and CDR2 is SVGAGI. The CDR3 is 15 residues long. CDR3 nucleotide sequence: TGTGCCAGCGACCGAGGTCTGACCGGGGCCAACGTCCTGACTTTC. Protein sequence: CASDRGLTGANVLTF.

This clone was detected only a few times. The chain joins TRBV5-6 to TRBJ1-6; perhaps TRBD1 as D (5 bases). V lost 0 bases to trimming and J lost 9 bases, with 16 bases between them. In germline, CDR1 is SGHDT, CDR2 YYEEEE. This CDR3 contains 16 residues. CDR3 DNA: TGTGCCAGCAGCTTGGGTGCGGGACTGGTACCTTCACCCCTCCACTTT. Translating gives CASSLGAGLVPSPLHF.

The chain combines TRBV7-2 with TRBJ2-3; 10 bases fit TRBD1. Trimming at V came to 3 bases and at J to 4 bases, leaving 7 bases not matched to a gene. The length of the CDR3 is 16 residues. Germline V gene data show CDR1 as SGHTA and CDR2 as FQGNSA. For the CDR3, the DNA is TGTGCCAGCAGCTTCCGACCCGGGACAGGGGCAGATACGCAGTATTTT. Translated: CASSFRPGTGADTQYF.

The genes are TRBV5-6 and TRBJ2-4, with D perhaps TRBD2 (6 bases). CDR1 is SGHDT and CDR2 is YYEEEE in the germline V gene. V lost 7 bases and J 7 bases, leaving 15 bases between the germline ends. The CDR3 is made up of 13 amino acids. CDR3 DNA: TGTGCCAGCTCCCCGGAGGGGACTAACATTCAGTACTTC. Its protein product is CASSPEGTNIQYF.

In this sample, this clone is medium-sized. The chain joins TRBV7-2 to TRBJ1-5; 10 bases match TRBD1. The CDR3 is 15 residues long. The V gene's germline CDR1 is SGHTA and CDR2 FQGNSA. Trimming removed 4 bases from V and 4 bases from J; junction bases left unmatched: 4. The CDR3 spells CASSSRGQGNQPQHF. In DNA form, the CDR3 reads TGTGCCAGCAGCTCACGGGGACAGGGGAATCAGCCCCAGCATTTT.

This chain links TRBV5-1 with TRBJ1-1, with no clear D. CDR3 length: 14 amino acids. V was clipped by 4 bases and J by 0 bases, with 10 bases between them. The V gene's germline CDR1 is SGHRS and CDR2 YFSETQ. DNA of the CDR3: TGCGCCAGCAGCCCGAGGGTACTGAACACTGAAGCTTTCTTT. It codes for CASSPRVLNTEAFF.

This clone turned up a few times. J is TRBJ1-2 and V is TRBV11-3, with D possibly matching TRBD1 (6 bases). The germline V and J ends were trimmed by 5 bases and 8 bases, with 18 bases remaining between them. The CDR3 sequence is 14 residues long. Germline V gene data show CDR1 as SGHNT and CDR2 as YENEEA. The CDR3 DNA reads TGTGCCAGCAGCCGGGGGGACACCGGGGAGGGCTACACCTTC. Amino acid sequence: CASSRGDTGEGYTF.

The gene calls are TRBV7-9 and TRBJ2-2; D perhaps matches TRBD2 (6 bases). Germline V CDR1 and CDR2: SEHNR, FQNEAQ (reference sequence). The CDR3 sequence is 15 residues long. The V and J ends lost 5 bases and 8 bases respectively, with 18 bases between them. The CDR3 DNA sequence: TGTGCCAGCAGCGCGCCGGGACTGGCGATTGGGGAGCTGTTTTTT. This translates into CASSAPGLAIGELFF. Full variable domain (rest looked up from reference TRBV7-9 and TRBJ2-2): DTGVSQNPRHKITKRGQNVTFRCDPISEHNRLYWYRQTLGQGPEFLTYFQNEAQLEKSRLLSDRFSAERPKGSFSTLEIQRTEQGDSAMYLCASSAPGLAIGELFFGEGSRLTVL.

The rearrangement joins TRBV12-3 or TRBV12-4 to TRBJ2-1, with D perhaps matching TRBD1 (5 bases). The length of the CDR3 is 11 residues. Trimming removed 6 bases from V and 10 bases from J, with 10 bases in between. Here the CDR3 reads CASSPYREQFF. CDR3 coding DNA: TGTGCCAGCAGCCCCTACAGGGAGCAGTTCTTC.

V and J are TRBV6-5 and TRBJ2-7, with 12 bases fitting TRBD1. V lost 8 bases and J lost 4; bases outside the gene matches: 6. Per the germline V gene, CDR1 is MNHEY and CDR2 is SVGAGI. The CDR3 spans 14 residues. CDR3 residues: CASGGTGGTYEQYF. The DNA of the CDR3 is TGTGCCAGCGGGGGGACAGGGGGCACGTACGAGCAGTACTTC.

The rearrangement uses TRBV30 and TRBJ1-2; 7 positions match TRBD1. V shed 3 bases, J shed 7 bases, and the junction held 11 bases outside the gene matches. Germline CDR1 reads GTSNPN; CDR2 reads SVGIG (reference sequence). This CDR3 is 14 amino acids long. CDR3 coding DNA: TGTGCCTGGAGCCACAATAGACAGGGAGGTGGCTACACCTTC. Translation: CAWSHNRQGGGYTF.

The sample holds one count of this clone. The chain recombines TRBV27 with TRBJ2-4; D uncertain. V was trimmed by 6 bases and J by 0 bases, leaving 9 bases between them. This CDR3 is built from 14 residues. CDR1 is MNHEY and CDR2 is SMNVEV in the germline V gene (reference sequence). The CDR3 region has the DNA TGTGCCAGCAGCGAACAGTCAGCCAAAAACATTCAGTACTTC. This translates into CASSEQSAKNIQYF.

The CDR3 region is CASSLDVRGYNEQFF. CDR3 DNA sequence: TGCGCCAGCAGCTTGGATGTTAGGGGATACAATGAGCAGTTCTTC. The V gene is TRBV5-1, the J gene TRBJ2-1; possible D gene TRBD1, 5 bases. Looked up from germline, CDR1 is SGHRS and CDR2 is YFSETQ. The CDR3 has 15 residues. The V end was cut by 0 bases, the J end by 4 bases, with 11 bases between.